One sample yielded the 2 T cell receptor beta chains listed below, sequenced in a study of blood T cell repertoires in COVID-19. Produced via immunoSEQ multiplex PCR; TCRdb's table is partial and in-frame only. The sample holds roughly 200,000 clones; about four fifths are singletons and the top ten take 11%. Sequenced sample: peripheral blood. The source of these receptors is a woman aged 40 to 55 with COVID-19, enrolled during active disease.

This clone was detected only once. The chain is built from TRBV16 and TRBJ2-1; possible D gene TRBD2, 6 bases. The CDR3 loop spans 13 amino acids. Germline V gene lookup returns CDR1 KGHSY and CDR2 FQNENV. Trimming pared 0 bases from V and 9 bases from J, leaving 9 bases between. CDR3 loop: CASSQSWGVEQFF. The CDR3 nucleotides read TGTGCCAGCAGCCAATCCTGGGGGGTTGAGCAGTTCTTC.

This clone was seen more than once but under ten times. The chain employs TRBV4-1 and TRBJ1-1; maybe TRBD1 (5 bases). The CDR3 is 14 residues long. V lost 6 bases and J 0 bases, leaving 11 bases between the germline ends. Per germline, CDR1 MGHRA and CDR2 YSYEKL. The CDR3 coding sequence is TGCGCCAGCAGTCAGGGTAAGTTGAACACTGAAGCTTTCTTT. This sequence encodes CASSQGKLNTEAFF.